This TCR beta chain emerged from a study of shared clonotypes between healthy human individuals. Germline-derived CDR1 and CDR2 are MNHEY and SMNVEV (reference sequence). The length of the CDR3 is 14 residues. Between the trimmed V and J ends, which lost 5 bases and 8 bases, there was a span of 16 bases. Details on this clone: Its antigen is unknown.

Findings and limits, study-wide: Blood was the sole source, and tissue repertoires probably differ. Larger richness was generally estimated for naive than memory subsets.

Only CD45RO-negative cells positively selected for CCR7 counted as naive CD8 cells, so terminally differentiated effector memory CD45RA+ cells were excluded. The material for each subset, its genomic DNA, was split evenly across several immunoSEQ plates. The assay was immunoSEQ multiplex PCR, and TCRdb's table has in-frame clones only and misses some. The sample records about 820,000 clones, 90% to 95% being singletons. The sequenced sample consisted of naive CD8+ T cells sorted from blood. The receptor was isolated from a man younger than 40 in good health. This chain connects TRBV27 to TRBJ2-1; D is undetermined. This chain's CDR3 is CASSPRTLNHEQFF. In DNA, the CDR3 is TGTGCCAGCAGTCCCAGGACCTTAAACCATGAGCAGTTCTTC.